What follows are 22 T cell receptor beta chains derived from one specimen sequenced in a study of PD-1 blockade in mismatch repair-deficient tumors. The method was immunoSEQ multiplex PCR; TCRdb's version includes in-frame clones alone and lacks a portion of them. The sample shows some 120,000 clones, about nine tenths of them seen only once. The specimen was peripheral blood, collected 70 to 72 weeks after starting pembrolizumab. The source of these receptors is an adult with mismatch repair-deficient cancer.

The J gene is TRBJ2-4, the V gene TRBV18; unclear D gene. Germline V gives CDR1 KGHSH, CDR2 LQKENI. V lost 0 bases and J 0 bases, leaving 9 bases between the germline ends. The CDR3 runs 16 residues. CDR3 residues: CASSPPLGGAKNIQYF. The CDR3 coding sequence is TGTGCCAGCTCACCACCCCTGGGCGGAGCCAAAAACATTCAGTACTTC.

This chain uses TRBV25-1 with TRBJ2-1; a possible D gene is TRBD1 (6 bases). The germline V and J ends were trimmed by 1 base and 6 bases, with 13 bases remaining between them. The CDR3 totals 15 residues. CDR1 is MGHDK and CDR2 is SYGVNS in the germline V gene. In DNA, the CDR3 is TGTGCCAGCAGTGAATGGTGGGGGCTAGCCAATGAGCAGTTCTTC. Protein sequence: CASSEWWGLANEQFF.

J is TRBJ2-1 and V is TRBV5-1, with D perhaps being TRBD1 or TRBD2 (5 bases each). Germline-derived CDR1 and CDR2 are SGHRS and YFSETQ. Trimming left V 2 bases short and J 5 bases short, with 14 bases between. The CDR3 runs 15 residues. CDR3 sequence: CASSFKGPYHNEQFF. The CDR3 coding sequence is TGCGCCAGCAGCTTTAAGGGACCCTATCACAATGAGCAGTTCTTC.

Written as DNA, the CDR3 is TGTGCCAGTAGTGCAGGACAGGGTTTCGAGACCCAGTACTTC. The encoded protein is CASSAGQGFETQYF. The rearrangement links TRBV19 to TRBJ2-5, with 8 bases identical to TRBD1. The CDR3 runs to 14 residues. CDR1 and CDR2 from the germline V gene are LNHDA and SQIVND (reference sequence). J lost 5 bases, V lost 5 bases, and 7 bases had no gene match.

The CDR3 bases are TGTGCCAGCAGTTACGGGCGGGAGTTAGATACGCAGTATTTT. Translating it yields CASSYGRELDTQYF. The rearrangement uses TRBV6-5 and TRBJ2-3; TRBD2 matches at 7 bases. Looked up from germline, CDR1 is MNHEY and CDR2 is SVGAGI. The CDR3 is 14 amino acids. Trimming cost V 2 bases and J 5 bases; bases outside gene matches: 4.

V is TRBV27 and J is TRBJ2-1; 11 bases map to TRBD2. V lost 8 bases, J lost 4 bases, and 1 base stayed unmatched. Germline V lookup: CDR1 MNHEY, CDR2 SMNVEV (reference sequence). The CDR3 is 13 residues long. The CDR3 DNA reads as TGTGCCAGCGGGACTAGCGGTTACAATGAGCAGTTCTTC. Its translation: CASGTSGYNEQFF.

The sample holds one count of this clone. The rearrangement joins TRBV27 to TRBJ2-7; D is perhaps TRBD2 (6 bases). V shed 0 bases and J shed 6 bases, with 18 bases lying between them. The CDR3 contains 16 residues. CDR1 and CDR2 from the germline V gene are MNHEY and SMNVEV (reference sequence). CDR3 DNA sequence: TGTGCCAGCAGTTTATCGATCCTAGCGAATCCCTCCGAGCAGTACTTC. This translates into CASSLSILANPSEQYF.

This sequence joins TRBV29-1 and TRBJ2-3, with D possibly being TRBD2 (6 bases). The CDR3 is 14 residues long. Trimming took 4 bases from V and 0 from J, leaving 11 bases between them. In germline, CDR1 is SQVTM, CDR2 ANQGSEA. The CDR3 DNA sequence: TGCAGCGTTGTTTCCGGGACTAGCACAGATACGCAGTATTTT. It codes for CSVVSGTSTDTQYF.

This rearrangement joins TRBV18 to TRBJ2-4; 8 nucleotides agree with TRBD1. V lost 3 bases and J lost 1; bases outside the gene matches: 5. The CDR3 is 16 residues long. The germline CDR1 and CDR2 sequences are KGHSH and LQKENI. Written as DNA, the CDR3 is TGTGCCAGCTCACCGGGGCAGGGGGCGGCCAAAAACATTCAGTACTTC. Protein sequence: CASSPGQGAAKNIQYF.

The rearrangement uses TRBV27 and TRBJ2-1; D gene ambiguous. In germline, CDR1 is MNHEY, CDR2 SMNVEV (reference sequence). With 4 bases removed from V and 0 bases from J, the gap between germline ends came to 7 bases. CDR3 size: 14 residues. CDR3 protein: CASSSAISYNEQFF. CDR3 nucleotide sequence: TGTGCCAGCAGTTCGGCTATCTCCTACAATGAGCAGTTCTTC.

The rearrangement links TRBV30 to TRBJ2-7, with D possibly being TRBD2 (5 bases). Germline V lookup: CDR1 GTSNPN, CDR2 SVGIG (reference sequence). The length of the CDR3 is 12 residues. Trimming shortened V by 0 bases and J by 6 bases, and 9 bases separated the two germline ends. The CDR3 is CAWSVSGGEQYF. The CDR3 coding sequence is TGTGCCTGGAGTGTAAGCGGAGGCGAGCAGTACTTC.

The chain links TRBV6-6 to TRBJ2-1; a weak D match, TRBD2 (6 bases). Trimming shortened V by 4 bases and J by 8 bases, and 12 bases separated the two germline ends. Germline CDR1 is MNHNY and CDR2 is SVGAGI (reference sequence). CDR3 length: 13 residues. This chain's CDR3 is CASSWRGGDEQFF. The CDR3, as DNA: TGTGCCAGCAGTTGGAGGGGCGGCGATGAGCAGTTCTTC.

This chain connects TRBV28 to TRBJ2-7, with D perhaps TRBD2 (5 bases). This CDR3 contains 14 residues. Trimming took off 3 bases at V and 3 bases at J, with 12 bases between the two ends. Germline CDR1 MDHEN, CDR2 SYDVKM. For the CDR3, the DNA is TGTGCCAGCAGTTTCGCCGGGGAAGTCTACGAGCAGTACTTC. Its translation is CASSFAGEVYEQYF.

This clone was detected only once. This chain links TRBV2 with TRBJ2-1; possibly TRBD1 or TRBD2 for D (5 bases each). The CDR3 runs 13 residues. With 7 bases removed from V and 8 bases from J, the gap between germline ends came to 15 bases. Looked up from germline, CDR1 is SNHLY and CDR2 is FYNNEI. In DNA form, the CDR3 reads TGTGCCAGCATCCCGGGACCCAGGGATGAGCAGTTCTTC. It yields the protein CASIPGPRDEQFF.

The genes are TRBV27 and TRBJ2-7; 11 positions agree with TRBD2. The V gene end was trimmed by 4 bases and the J gene end by 10 bases; junction bases not matched to a gene: 3. Per germline, CDR1 MNHEY and CDR2 SMNVEV (reference sequence). This CDR3 region has 12 residues. The CDR3 nucleotides are TGTGCCAGCAGTTCACTAGCGGGAGTCCAGTACTTC. It translates to CASSSLAGVQYF.

The gene calls are TRBV7-9 and TRBJ2-2; D may match TRBD1 or TRBD2 (5 bases each). V shed 6 bases and J shed 1 base, with 12 bases lying between them. CDR3 length equals 15 residues. The germline CDR1 and CDR2 sequences are SEHNR and FQNEAQ (reference sequence). CDR3 loop: CASSGGIVNTGELFF. In DNA form, the CDR3 reads TGTGCCAGCAGTGGGGGAATAGTGAACACCGGGGAGCTGTTTTTT.

This chain's CDR3 is CASSQDWVASYEQYF. In nucleotides, the CDR3 is TGCGCCAGCAGCCAAGATTGGGTAGCGTCCTACGAGCAGTACTTC. This chain connects TRBV4-3 to TRBJ2-7, with TRBD2 as a possible D gene (5 bases). Germline V gene lookup returns CDR1 LGHNA and CDR2 YSLEER. This CDR3 is built from 15 residues. Trimming removed 0 bases at V and 1 base at J, with 10 bases between.

This clone was observed a single time. The chain is built from TRBV28 and TRBJ2-4; 7 nucleotides agree with TRBD1. Germline trimming cut 6 bases from V and 0 bases from J; bases unmatched to any gene: 8. This CDR3 has 16 amino acids. Per the germline V gene, CDR1 is MDHEN and CDR2 is SYDVKM. The CDR3 is CASSSTGALAKNIQYF. CDR3 DNA: TGTGCCAGCAGCTCAACAGGGGCCCTAGCCAAAAACATTCAGTACTTC.

The CDR3 bases are TGTGCCATCAGTGAGCCCATAGCGGGCCACTACGAGCAGTACTTC. Its protein product is CAISEPIAGHYEQYF. The chain employs TRBV10-3 and TRBJ2-7; TRBD2 agrees at 7 bases. Germline-derived CDR1 and CDR2 are ENHRY and SYGVKD. Unmatched junction bases numbered 7, after V lost 2 bases and J lost 3 bases. The CDR3 spans 15 residues.

J is TRBJ2-3 and V is TRBV4-2, with 10 bases matching TRBD2. The CDR3 contains 17 residues. CDR1 and CDR2 from the germline V gene are LGHNA and YNFKEQ. The V and J ends lost 1 base and 5 bases, in that order; junction bases with no gene match: 9. This CDR3 is CASSQVSAGGPGDTQYF. Here the CDR3 DNA reads TGTGCCAGCAGCCAAGTCTCAGCGGGAGGGCCGGGAGATACGCAGTATTTT.

This clone showed up just a few times. The same CDR3 also results from other DNA sequences found in this sample. The chain employs TRBV6-4 and TRBJ1-5, with no clear D. CDR3 size: 13 residues. Germline V gives CDR1 MRHNA, CDR2 SNTAGT. Trimming stripped 3 bases from V and 0 bases from J, with 3 bases between. The CDR3 loop reads CASSEGSNQPQHF. CDR3 sequence (DNA): TGTGCCAGCAGTGAGGGTAGCAATCAGCCCCAGCATTTT.

The genes are TRBV5-1 and TRBJ1-2; D unresolved. The germline V gene encodes CDR1 SGHRS and CDR2 YFSETQ. The CDR3 is 15 amino acids. V lost 3 bases and J lost 0, with 12 bases in between. CDR3 nucleotide sequence: TGCGCCAGCAGCTCTACCCTAAAAGCTAACTATGGCTACACCTTC. Residues: CASSSTLKANYGYTF.